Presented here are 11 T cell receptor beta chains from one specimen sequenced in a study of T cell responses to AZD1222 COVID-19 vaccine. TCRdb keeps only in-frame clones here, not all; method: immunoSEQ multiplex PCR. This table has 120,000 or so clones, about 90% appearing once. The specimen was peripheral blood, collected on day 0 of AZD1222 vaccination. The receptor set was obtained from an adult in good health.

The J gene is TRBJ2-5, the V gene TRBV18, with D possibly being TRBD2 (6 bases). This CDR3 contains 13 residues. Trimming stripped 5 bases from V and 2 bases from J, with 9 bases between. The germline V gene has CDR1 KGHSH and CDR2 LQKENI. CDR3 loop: CASSWGVQETQYF. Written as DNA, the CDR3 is TGTGCCAGCTCATGGGGGGTACAAGAGACCCAGTACTTC.

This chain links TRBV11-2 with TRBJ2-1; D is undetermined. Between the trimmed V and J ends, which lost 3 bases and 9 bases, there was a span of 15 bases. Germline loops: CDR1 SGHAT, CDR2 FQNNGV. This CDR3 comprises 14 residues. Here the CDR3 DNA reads TGTGCCAGCAGCTTTATCTCGGCGGACGGTGAGCAGTTCTTC. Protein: CASSFISADGEQFF.

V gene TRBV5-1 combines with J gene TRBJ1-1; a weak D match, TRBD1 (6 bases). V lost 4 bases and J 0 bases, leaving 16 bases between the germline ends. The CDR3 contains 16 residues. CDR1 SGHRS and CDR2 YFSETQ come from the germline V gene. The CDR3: CASSIQGGTLNTEAFF. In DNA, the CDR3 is TGCGCCAGCAGCATCCAAGGGGGGACCTTGAACACTGAAGCTTTCTTT.

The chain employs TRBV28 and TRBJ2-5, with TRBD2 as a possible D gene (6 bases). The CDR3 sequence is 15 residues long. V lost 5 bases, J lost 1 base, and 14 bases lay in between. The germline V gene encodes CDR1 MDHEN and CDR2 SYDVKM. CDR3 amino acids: CASSIPGRGQETQYF. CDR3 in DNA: TGTGCCAGCAGTATCCCAGGGCGGGGCCAAGAGACCCAGTACTTC.

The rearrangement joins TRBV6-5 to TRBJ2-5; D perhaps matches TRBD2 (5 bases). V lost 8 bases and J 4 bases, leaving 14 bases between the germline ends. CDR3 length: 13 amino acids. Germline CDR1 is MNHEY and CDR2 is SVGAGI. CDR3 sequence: CASEGSRGETQYF. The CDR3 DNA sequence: TGTGCCAGCGAGGGCTCCCGAGGAGAGACCCAGTACTTC.

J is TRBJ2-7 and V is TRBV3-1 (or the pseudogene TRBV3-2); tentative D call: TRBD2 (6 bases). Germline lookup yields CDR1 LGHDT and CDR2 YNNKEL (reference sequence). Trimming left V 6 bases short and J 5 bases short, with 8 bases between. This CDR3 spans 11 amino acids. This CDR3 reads CASSRRDEQYF. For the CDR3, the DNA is TGTGCCAGCAGTCGGAGGGACGAGCAGTACTTC.

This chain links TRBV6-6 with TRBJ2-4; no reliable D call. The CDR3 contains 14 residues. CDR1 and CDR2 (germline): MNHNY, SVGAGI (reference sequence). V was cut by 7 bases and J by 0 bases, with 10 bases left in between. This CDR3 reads CASTYGLAKNIQYF. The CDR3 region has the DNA TGTGCCAGCACCTACGGGTTAGCCAAAAACATTCAGTACTTC.

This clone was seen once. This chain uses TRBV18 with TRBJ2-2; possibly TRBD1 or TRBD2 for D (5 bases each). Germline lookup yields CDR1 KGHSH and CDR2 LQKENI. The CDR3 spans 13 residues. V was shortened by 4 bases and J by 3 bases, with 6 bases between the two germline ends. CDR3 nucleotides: TGTGCCAGCTCACGGGACGACACCGGGGAGCTGTTTTTT. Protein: CASSRDDTGELFF.

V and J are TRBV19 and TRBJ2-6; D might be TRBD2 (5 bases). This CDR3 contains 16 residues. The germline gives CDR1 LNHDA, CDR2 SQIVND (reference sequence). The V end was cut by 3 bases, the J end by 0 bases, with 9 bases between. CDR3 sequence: CASSMRAPSGANVLTF. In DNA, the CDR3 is TGTGCCAGTAGTATGAGGGCACCCTCTGGGGCCAACGTCCTGACTTTC.

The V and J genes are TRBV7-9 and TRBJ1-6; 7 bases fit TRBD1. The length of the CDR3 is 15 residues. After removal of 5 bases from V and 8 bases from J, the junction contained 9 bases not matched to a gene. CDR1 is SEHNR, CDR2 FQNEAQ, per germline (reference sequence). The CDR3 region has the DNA TGTGCCAGCAGCCCGACAGGGTCCTCCCATTCACCCCTCCACTTT. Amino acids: CASSPTGSSHSPLHF.

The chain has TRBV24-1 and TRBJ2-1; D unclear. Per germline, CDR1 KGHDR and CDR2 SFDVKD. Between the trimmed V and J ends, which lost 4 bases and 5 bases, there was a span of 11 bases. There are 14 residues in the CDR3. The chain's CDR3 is CATSDHPYNNEQFF. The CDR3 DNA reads TGTGCCACCAGTGACCACCCATATAACAATGAGCAGTTCTTC.